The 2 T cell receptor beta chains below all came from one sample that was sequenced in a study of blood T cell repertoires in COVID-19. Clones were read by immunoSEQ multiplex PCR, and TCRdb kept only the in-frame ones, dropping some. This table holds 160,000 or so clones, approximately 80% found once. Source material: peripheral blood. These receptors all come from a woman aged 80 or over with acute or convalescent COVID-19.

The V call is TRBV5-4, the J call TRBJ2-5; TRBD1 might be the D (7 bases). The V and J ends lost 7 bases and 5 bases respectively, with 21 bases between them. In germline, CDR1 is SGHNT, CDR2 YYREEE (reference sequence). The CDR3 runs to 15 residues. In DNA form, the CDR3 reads TGTGCCAGCGCTGGGGGGACAGCCATTCAGGAGACCCAGTACTTC. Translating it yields CASAGGTAIQETQYF.

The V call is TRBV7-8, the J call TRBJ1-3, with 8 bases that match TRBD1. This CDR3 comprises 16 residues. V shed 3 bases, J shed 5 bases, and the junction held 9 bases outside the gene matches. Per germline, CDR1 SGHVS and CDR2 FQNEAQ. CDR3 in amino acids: CASSLPRTGLRNTIYF. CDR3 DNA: TGTGCCAGCAGCTTGCCTCGGACAGGGTTAAGAAACACCATATATTTT.